This is a list of T cell receptor beta chains from one sample in a study of shared clonotypes between healthy human individuals. The data were produced by immunoSEQ multiplex PCR, yet TCRdb's version contains in-frame clones alone and is incomplete. The sample includes more than 2 million clones, 90% to 96% seen only once; the top ten take 0.1% to 0.15%. The sequenced sample was naive CD4+ T cells sorted from blood. The receptors derive from a young man in good health. CDR3s include the opening cysteine and the closing phenylalanine or tryptophan. Fields, in order: J gene, V gene, CDR3 length, clone size, CDR3 protein. Only part of the rows carry a size: once, few, many, or a class if the clone is expanded.

J gene: TRBJ2-5; V gene: TRBV11-2; CDR3 length: 14; clone size: once; CDR3 protein: CASSQSGRWETQYF
J gene: TRBJ1-6; V gene: TRBV6-5; CDR3 length: 14; clone size: .; CDR3 protein: CASSLLGRDSPLHF
J gene: TRBJ2-7; V gene: TRBV10-3; CDR3 length: 13; clone size: .; CDR3 protein: CAISENFYYEQYF
J gene: TRBJ1-3; V gene: TRBV10-3; CDR3 length: 14; clone size: .; CDR3 protein: CAIHPAGVGNTIYF
J gene: TRBJ1-5; V gene: TRBV30; CDR3 length: 13; clone size: .; CDR3 protein: CAWTGASNQPQHF
J gene: TRBJ2-4; V gene: TRBV28; CDR3 length: 15; clone size: .; CDR3 protein: CASSGPGQGKNIQYF
J gene: TRBJ2-7; V gene: TRBV10-3; CDR3 length: 16; clone size: .; CDR3 protein: CAISPSTVGPRNEQYF
J gene: TRBJ1-2; V gene: TRBV6-5; CDR3 length: 13; clone size: .; CDR3 protein: CASSYQGGSGYTF
J gene: TRBJ1-1; V gene: TRBV19; CDR3 length: 13; clone size: .; CDR3 protein: CASRVRGNTEAFF
J gene: TRBJ2-7; V gene: TRBV10-3; CDR3 length: 13; clone size: .; CDR3 protein: CAISDRGSYEQYF
J gene: TRBJ1-1; V gene: TRBV27; CDR3 length: 15; clone size: .; CDR3 protein: CASSLYPGPNTEAFF
J gene: TRBJ1-2; V gene: TRBV28; CDR3 length: 13; clone size: .; CDR3 protein: CASSSPKGYGYTF
J gene: TRBJ2-7; V gene: TRBV18; CDR3 length: 14; clone size: .; CDR3 protein: CASSPGQGSYEQYF
J gene: TRBJ2-3; V gene: TRBV5-4; CDR3 length: 18; clone size: .; CDR3 protein: CASSLEVLSGTSTDTQYF
J gene: TRBJ2-5; V gene: TRBV15; CDR3 length: 14; clone size: .; CDR3 protein: CATSRDLIQETQYF
J gene: TRBJ2-4; V gene: TRBV4-1; CDR3 length: 20; clone size: .; CDR3 protein: CASSQDSPLAERLAKNIQYF
J gene: TRBJ1-2; V gene: TRBV6-1; CDR3 length: 13; clone size: .; CDR3 protein: CASSERGKEGYTF
J gene: TRBJ2-7; V gene: TRBV4-3; CDR3 length: 16; clone size: .; CDR3 protein: CASSQERSGRGAEQYF
J gene: TRBJ2-1; V gene: TRBV5-1; CDR3 length: 15; clone size: once; CDR3 protein: CASSKTGNGYNEQFF
J gene: TRBJ2-2; V gene: TRBV7-8; CDR3 length: 13; clone size: .; CDR3 protein: CASKPTNTGELFF
J gene: TRBJ2-1; V gene: TRBV25-1; CDR3 length: 14; clone size: .; CDR3 protein: CASRIEGAYNEQFF
J gene: TRBJ1-4; V gene: TRBV28; CDR3 length: 13; clone size: .; CDR3 protein: CASSLLQGGKLFF
J gene: TRBJ1-5; V gene: TRBV4-2; CDR3 length: 14; clone size: .; CDR3 protein: CASSQALADQPQHF
J gene: TRBJ2-2; V gene: TRBV18; CDR3 length: 15; clone size: .; CDR3 protein: CASSGAFPNTGELFF
J gene: TRBJ1-5; V gene: TRBV6-6; CDR3 length: 16; clone size: few; CDR3 protein: CASSYGESRSNQPQHF
J gene: TRBJ1-1; V gene: TRBV20-1; CDR3 length: 11; clone size: few; CDR3 protein: CSASGNTEAFF
J gene: TRBJ2-5; V gene: TRBV7-9; CDR3 length: 16; clone size: .; CDR3 protein: CASSLVRANTQETQYF
J gene: TRBJ2-2; V gene: TRBV27; CDR3 length: 13; clone size: .; CDR3 protein: CASSPSRTGELFF
J gene: TRBJ1-2; V gene: TRBV10-3; CDR3 length: 14; clone size: once; CDR3 protein: CAISESQGDYGYTF
J gene: TRBJ1-4; V gene: TRBV11-2; CDR3 length: 12; clone size: .; CDR3 protein: CASSSASGDLFF
J gene: TRBJ2-7; V gene: TRBV5-1; CDR3 length: 15; clone size: .; CDR3 protein: CASSLEGRSSYEQYF
J gene: TRBJ1-3; V gene: TRBV2; CDR3 length: 16; clone size: .; CDR3 protein: CASKVDRGYSGNTIYF
J gene: TRBJ2-5; V gene: TRBV6-5; CDR3 length: 13; clone size: once; CDR3 protein: CASSYGGRGNQYF
J gene: TRBJ2-5; V gene: TRBV5-1; CDR3 length: 13; clone size: .; CDR3 protein: CASSPALTETQYF